The 25 T cell receptor beta chains below were found in one sample sequenced in a study of blood T cell repertoires in COVID-19. Data came from immunoSEQ multiplex PCR; TCRdb stores just in-frame clones and leaves some out. The sample lists 85,000 to 100,000 clones, 80% to 90% occurring once. The specimen sequenced was peripheral blood. The receptors were sampled from a man aged 45 to 65 with active or convalescent COVID-19.

The CDR3 here is CATSRAVGGRPEAFF. The CDR3 bases are TGTGCCACCAGCAGAGCTGTTGGAGGGCGCCCTGAAGCTTTCTTT. The genes are TRBV15 and TRBJ1-1; D remains unclear. V gave up 1 base and J gave up 6 bases, with 15 bases separating them. The CDR3 totals 15 residues. Germline V gene data show CDR1 as LNHNV and CDR2 as YYDKDF (reference sequence).

The V and J genes are TRBV6-5 and TRBJ1-1; D perhaps matches TRBD1 (5 bases). Germline V gene data show CDR1 as MNHEY and CDR2 as SVGAGI. Trimming took off 5 bases at V and 4 bases at J, with 14 bases between the two ends. The CDR3 is 14 amino acids. The DNA for the CDR3 is TGTGCCAGCAGTATCAGGGTTTCCGTCACTGAAGCTTTCTTT. It is translated as CASSIRVSVTEAFF.

The CDR3: CASSQEVLAGVADTQYF. CDR3 sequence (DNA): TGTGCCAGCAGCCAAGAAGTTTTAGCGGGAGTTGCAGATACGCAGTATTTT. J is TRBJ2-3 and V is TRBV4-2, with 9 bases identical to TRBD2. The V gene end was trimmed by 0 bases and the J gene end by 4 bases; junction bases not matched to a gene: 8. Germline CDR1 reads LGHNA; CDR2 reads YNFKEQ. This CDR3 region has 17 residues.

This clone has just one count. This chain links TRBV28 with TRBJ2-6; 7 bases are a match to TRBD2. CDR3 size: 16 residues. V lost 6 bases and J lost 4; bases outside the gene matches: 9. Germline V gene sequence: CDR1 MDHEN, CDR2 SYDVKM. The CDR3 region has the DNA TGTGCCAGCAGGCCGAGCGGGGCGCTGGGGGCCAACGTCCTGACTTTC. It yields the protein CASRPSGALGANVLTF.

The V call is TRBV10-3, the J call TRBJ1-1; no firm D call. This CDR3 is 14 amino acids long. Trimming removed 7 bases at V and 5 bases at J, with 17 bases between. Germline V CDR1 and CDR2: ENHRY, SYGVKD. CDR3 nucleotides: TGTGCCATCACTAATGAGCGGGGTACGACTGAAGCTTTCTTT. This sequence encodes CAITNERGTTEAFF.

This chain connects TRBV19 to TRBJ2-2; 8 bases line up with TRBD1. This CDR3 region has 12 residues. Germline-derived CDR1 and CDR2 are LNHDA and SQIVND (reference sequence). Losses at the gene ends were 9 bases for V and 6 bases for J; bases not matched to a gene: 3. CDR3 in amino acids: CASGQGAGELFF. The CDR3, as DNA: TGTGCCAGCGGACAGGGTGCCGGGGAGCTGTTTTTT.

The V call is TRBV5-6, the J call TRBJ1-2; no definite D call. The germline gives CDR1 SGHDT, CDR2 YYEEEE. Trimming took off 7 bases at V and 7 bases at J, with 23 bases between the two ends. CDR3 size: 15 residues. The CDR3 region has the DNA TGTGCCAGCCCTCTAGTATTTCTAAAACGGGGTGGCTACACCTTC. This translates into CASPLVFLKRGGYTF.

This clone was seen just once. This rearrangement joins TRBV10-1 to TRBJ2-2; D may be TRBD1 (5 bases). The CDR3 totals 14 residues. The V end was cut by 3 bases, the J end by 6 bases, with 11 bases between. Germline CDR1 WNHNN, CDR2 SYGVQD (reference sequence). The CDR3 protein is CASSEAGLAGELFF. The CDR3 region has the DNA TGCGCCAGCAGTGAAGCAGGGCTAGCCGGGGAGCTGTTTTTT.

This chain joins TRBV30 and TRBJ1-5, with D possibly matching TRBD1 (5 bases). CDR1 and CDR2 from the germline V gene are GTSNPN and SVGIG (reference sequence). The V end was cut by 6 bases, the J end by 1 base, with 13 bases between. This CDR3 is built from 14 residues. CDR3 in amino acids: CACQTGGSNQPQHF. In nucleotides, the CDR3 is TGTGCCTGTCAAACCGGGGGAAGCAATCAGCCCCAGCATTTT.

J is TRBJ1-1 and V is TRBV28; TRBD1 agrees at 9 bases. This CDR3 region has 16 residues. The trim removed 4 bases at V and 5 bases at J, leaving 11 bases unmatched. Germline CDR1 MDHEN, CDR2 SYDVKM. The CDR3 DNA reads TGTGCCAGCAGTTCCACGGGTAGACAGGGGGGTACTGAAGCTTTCTTT. It yields the protein CASSSTGRQGGTEAFF.

This chain connects TRBV24-1 to TRBJ2-1, with 13 nucleotides matching TRBD2. The CDR3 sequence is 15 residues long. V shed 9 bases, J shed 10 bases, and the junction held 11 bases outside the gene matches. Looked up from germline, CDR1 is KGHDR and CDR2 is SFDVKD. CDR3 region: CATALGTSGIEEQFF. The CDR3, as DNA: TGTGCCACCGCCCTAGGGACTAGCGGGATTGAGGAGCAGTTCTTC.

The genes are TRBV28 and TRBJ2-1; TRBD2 agrees at 9 bases. CDR1 is MDHEN and CDR2 is SYDVKM in the germline V gene. The CDR3 is 17 residues long. V dropped 8 bases and J dropped 4; count of bases not matched to a gene: 15. CDR3 amino acids: CASVVAGAVLEYNEQFF. The CDR3 DNA follows: TGTGCCAGCGTTGTAGCGGGAGCCGTACTTGAATACAATGAGCAGTTCTTC.

The chain is built from TRBV3-1 (or the pseudogene TRBV3-2) and TRBJ2-7; D possibly corresponds to TRBD2 (5 bases). The V end lost 3 bases, the J end lost 3 bases, and 9 bases lay between the germline ends. Germline V CDR1 and CDR2: LGHDT, YNNKEL (reference sequence). The CDR3 length is 13 residues. The CDR3, as DNA: TGTGCCAGCAGCCATGGGCGGGTCTACGAGCAGTACTTC. Translated: CASSHGRVYEQYF.

The chain carries TRBV11-3 and TRBJ2-1; 7 bases fit TRBD2. Germline V gene data show CDR1 as SGHNT and CDR2 as YENEEA. The CDR3 length is 16 residues. V was clipped by 1 base and J by 5 bases; unmatched bases: 8. The CDR3 DNA sequence: TGTGCCAGCAGCTTAGTCCTGTCTAGCGGACACAATGAGCAGTTCTTC. Translating gives CASSLVLSSGHNEQFF. Looking up the rest from reference TRBV11-3 and TRBJ2-1 gives the full variable domain: EAGVVQSPRYKIIEKKQPVAFWCNPISGHNTLYWYLQNLGQGPELLIRYENEEAVDDSQLPKDRFSAERLKGVDSTLKIQPAELGDSAVYLCASSLVLSSGHNEQFFGPGTRLTVL.

The DNA for the CDR3 is TGTGCCAGCTCAAACGACAGGGGGGTATCCTACGAGCAGTACTTC. Its translation: CASSNDRGVSYEQYF. This rearrangement joins TRBV18 to TRBJ2-7, with 9 bases identical to TRBD1. V shed 5 bases, J shed 1 base, and the junction held 6 bases outside the gene matches. The CDR3 has 15 residues. Germline V gene lookup returns CDR1 KGHSH and CDR2 LQKENI.

The chain is built from TRBV30 and TRBJ2-7; weak D call: TRBD2 (5 bases). The CDR3 is 11 residues long. V lost 5 bases and J lost 2, with 7 bases in between. Germline CDR1 GTSNPN, CDR2 SVGIG (reference sequence). The CDR3 reads CAWGRAYEQYF. The CDR3 DNA reads as TGTGCCTGGGGGCGGGCCTACGAGCAGTACTTC. The whole variable domain, filled in from reference TRBV30 and TRBJ2-7, reads SQTIHQWPATLVQPVGSPLSLECTVEGTSNPNLYWYRQAAGRGLQLLFYSVGIGQISSEVPQNLSASRPQDRQFILSSKKLLLSDSGFYLCAWGRAYEQYFGPGTRLTVT.

The chain has TRBV28 and TRBJ2-7, with 7 positions matching TRBD2. V dropped 4 bases and J dropped 7; count of bases not matched to a gene: 13. This CDR3 region has 15 residues. Germline V lookup: CDR1 MDHEN, CDR2 SYDVKM. The CDR3 DNA follows: TGTGCCAGCAGTTCCCCGCTGGAGGGGAGGGGAGAGCAGTACTTC. Translation: CASSSPLEGRGEQYF.

The rearrangement links TRBV28 to TRBJ1-4; TRBD1 aligns across 7 bases. V shed 3 bases and J 8 bases; nucleotides not matched to a gene: 15. The CDR3 has 17 amino acids. Germline CDR1 MDHEN, CDR2 SYDVKM. This CDR3 reads CASSFPTGVFGGEKLFF. CDR3 coding DNA: TGTGCCAGCAGTTTCCCCACAGGGGTGTTCGGAGGAGAAAAACTGTTTTTT.

This sequence joins TRBV11-2 and TRBJ2-1; 8 bases are shared with TRBD2. CDR3 length equals 14 residues. The J segment lost 4 bases and the V segment lost 1 base, leaving 0 bases of the junction unmatched. The germline gives CDR1 SGHAT, CDR2 FQNNGV. In DNA form, the CDR3 reads TGTGCCAGCAGCTTAGCGGGGGGGTACAATGAGCAGTTCTTC. This codes for CASSLAGGYNEQFF.

The chain uses TRBV12-5 and TRBJ1-4; TRBD1 matches 7 bases. This CDR3 is built from 14 residues. Per germline, CDR1 LGHNT and CDR2 FRNRAP. V gave up 6 bases and J gave up 0 bases; unmatched junction bases: 1. As DNA, the CDR3 is TGTGCTAGTGGCCAGGGGGCAACTAATGAAAAACTGTTTTTT. Protein sequence: CASGQGATNEKLFF.

The rearrangement links TRBV7-9 to TRBJ2-7; D is perhaps TRBD1 (5 bases). Deletions cut 0 bases from V and 3 bases from J, with 9 bases between. This CDR3 region has 14 residues. Germline V gene sequence: CDR1 SEHNR, CDR2 FQNEAQ (reference sequence). The chain's CDR3 is CASSLANRGYEQYF. CDR3 coding DNA: TGTGCCAGCAGCTTAGCGAATAGGGGCTACGAGCAGTACTTC. The complete variable domain, with remaining parts taken from reference TRBV7-9 and TRBJ2-7, reads DTGVSQNPRHKITKRGQNVTFRCDPISEHNRLYWYRQTLGQGPEFLTYFQNEAQLEKSRLLSDRFSAERPKGSFSTLEIQRTEQGDSAMYLCASSLANRGYEQYFGPGTRLTVT.

The chain uses TRBV27 and TRBJ2-7; D possibly corresponds to TRBD1 (5 bases). The CDR3 runs 14 residues. V dropped 1 base and J dropped 2 bases, with 9 bases sitting between them. The germline V gene has CDR1 MNHEY and CDR2 SMNVEV (reference sequence). DNA for the CDR3: TGTGCCAGCAGTTTATTAGCCAGGGCCTACGAGCAGTACTTC. Translating gives CASSLLARAYEQYF.

This clone has more than one count but fewer than ten. This chain uses TRBV7-2 with TRBJ2-3; no clear D gene. Trimming stripped 2 bases from V and 1 base from J, with 10 bases between. This CDR3 is 15 amino acids long. CDR1 SGHTA and CDR2 FQGNSA come from the germline V gene. CDR3 in amino acids: CASSLFWQGTDTQYF. DNA for the CDR3: TGTGCCAGCAGCTTATTTTGGCAGGGCACAGATACGCAGTATTTT.

V usage is TRBV6-2 or TRBV6-3 and J usage is TRBJ2-4; possibly TRBD2 for D (5 bases). The V end was cut by 2 bases, the J end by 6 bases, with 11 bases between. CDR1 MNHEY and CDR2 SVGEGT come from the germline V gene. The CDR3 runs 14 residues. The CDR3 DNA reads TGTGCCAGCAGTTACACTAGATTGTCAAACATTCAGTACTTC. It codes for CASSYTRLSNIQYF.

In its sample, this clone was seen once. A read error may account for a junction end that differs from germline. This chain joins TRBV5-3 and TRBJ2-1, with 9 bases lining up with TRBD2. TRBV5-3 is treated as an ORF (open reading frame) with a function not yet certain. The CDR3 sequence is 17 residues long. The CDR3 DNA sequence: TGTGCCAGAAGCTTGTACCCAAGGACTAGCGCATCCAATCAGCAGTTCTTC. The encoded protein is CARSLYPRTSASNQQFF.